The 20 T cell receptor beta chains given below trace back to one sample, sequenced in a study of T cell changes during pregnancy in multiple sclerosis. Repertoires were generated with immunoSEQ multiplex PCR, while TCRdb's copy carries only in-frame clones and drops some. The table shows about 77,000 clones, with approximately 91% occurring only once. This material consisted of peripheral blood, taken before pregnancy. The receptors were sampled from a female donor with multiple sclerosis, enrolled in a pregnancy study.

The V and J genes are TRBV12-5 and TRBJ2-5; no clear D gene. The CDR3 is made up of 16 amino acids. Trimming left V 0 bases short and J 5 bases short, with 16 bases between. Germline values: CDR1 LGHNT, CDR2 FRNRAP. In DNA form, the CDR3 reads TGTGCTAGTGGTTTGGTACCCCTGGTTACTTTGGAGACCCAGTACTTC. Protein sequence: CASGLVPLVTLETQYF.

The chain recombines TRBV5-1 with TRBJ2-3; 10 nucleotides agree with TRBD1. CDR1 and CDR2 (germline): SGHRS, YFSETQ. Trimming at V came to 4 bases and at J to 5 bases, leaving 7 bases not matched to a gene. The length of the CDR3 is 15 residues. The CDR3 DNA sequence: TGCGCCAGCAGCCAAGGGACAGGGGCCGGAGATACGCAGTATTTT. Protein product: CASSQGTGAGDTQYF. The variable domain in full, with the rest retrieved from reference TRBV5-1 and TRBJ2-3, is KAGVTQTPRYLIKTRGQQVTLSCSPISGHRSVSWYQQTPGQGLQFLFEYFSETQRNKGNFPGRFSGRQFSNSRSEMNVSTLELGDSALYLCASSQGTGAGDTQYFGPGTRLTVL.

This clone is a singleton in its sample. The chain links TRBV28 to TRBJ2-7, with TRBD1 as a possible D gene (5 bases). There are 15 residues in the CDR3. The ends were cut back, 3 bases at V and 1 base at J, with 13 bases in the middle. The germline gives CDR1 MDHEN, CDR2 SYDVKM. CDR3 residues: CASSLTDTTSYEQYF. CDR3 bases: TGTGCCAGCAGTTTGACAGATACCACTTCCTACGAGCAGTACTTC. Variable domain in full (rest from reference TRBV28 and TRBJ2-7): DVKVTQSSRYLVKRTGEKVFLECVQDMDHENMFWYRQDPGLGLRLIYFSYDVKMKEKGDIPEGYSVSREKKERFSLILESASTNQTSMYLCASSLTDTTSYEQYFGPGTRLTVT.

The rearrangement links TRBV7-9 to TRBJ1-4; D may be TRBD1 (6 bases). Trimming took 1 base from V and 7 from J, leaving 16 bases between them. This CDR3 is 16 amino acids long. Germline CDR1 and CDR2: SEHNR and FQNEAQ (reference sequence). Here the CDR3 reads CASSLGLGQGSEKLFF. The CDR3 bases are TGTGCCAGCAGCTTAGGGTTGGGGCAGGGGAGTGAAAAACTGTTTTTT.

Only one count was recorded for this clone. This chain connects TRBV28 to TRBJ1-6; D remains unclear. The CDR3 covers 14 residues. V shed 2 bases and J shed 3 bases, with 5 bases lying between them. Germline V gene sequence: CDR1 MDHEN, CDR2 SYDVKM. The CDR3 protein is CASSLVSYNSPLHF. As DNA, the CDR3 is TGTGCCAGCAGTTTAGTTAGCTATAATTCACCCCTCCACTTT.

CDR3 coding DNA: TGTGCCAGCAGCCCACAGGGGACGAGAAATGAGCAGTTCTTC. Amino acid sequence: CASSPQGTRNEQFF. This sequence joins TRBV7-2 and TRBJ2-1; TRBD1 agrees at 7 bases. The germline V gene has CDR1 SGHTA and CDR2 FQGNSA. Unmatched junction bases numbered 8, after V lost 5 bases and J lost 7 bases. The CDR3 extends over 14 amino acids.

This clone was seen once. This chain uses TRBV5-5 with TRBJ2-1, with 9 bases lining up with TRBD2. This CDR3 has 16 residues. CDR1 is SGHKS, CDR2 YYEKEE, per germline (reference sequence). Trimming took 0 bases from V and 7 from J; bases not matched to a gene: 8. The CDR3 DNA reads TGTGCCAGCAGCTTGGCTGGCGGGGGGGCGTGGAATGAGCAGTTCTTC. It specifies CASSLAGGGAWNEQFF.

The chain employs TRBV4-3 and TRBJ1-1; D is uncertain. The CDR3 is 15 residues long. Germline V gene sequence: CDR1 LGHNA, CDR2 YSLEER. The germline V and J ends were trimmed by 0 bases and 0 bases, with 8 bases remaining between them. CDR3 residues: CASSQEGLMNTEAFF. CDR3 DNA sequence: TGCGCCAGCAGCCAAGAAGGACTCATGAACACTGAAGCTTTCTTT.

The chain employs TRBV12-5 and TRBJ2-7, with 10 bases aligning to TRBD1. In germline, CDR1 is LGHNT, CDR2 FRNRAP. This CDR3 spans 14 amino acids. V dropped 3 bases and J dropped 5; count of bases not matched to a gene: 4. The CDR3 protein is CASGFTTGGNEQYF. CDR3 nucleotide sequence: TGTGCTAGTGGTTTTACGACAGGGGGCAACGAGCAGTACTTC.

This clone was counted between two and nine times. The chain combines TRBV4-3 with TRBJ2-1; 7 bases agree with TRBD1. Germline V lookup: CDR1 LGHNA, CDR2 YSLEER. There are 16 residues in the CDR3. V trimming: 4 bases; J trimming: 7 bases; junction bases outside the gene matches: 13. As DNA, the CDR3 is TGCGCCAGCAGCCGGGATAGTTTGCCAGGGGGTAATGAGCAGTTCTTC. Translating gives CASSRDSLPGGNEQFF.

This clone was detected only once. The chain has TRBV4-2 and TRBJ2-5, with a weak D call TRBD2 (6 bases). The germline CDR1 and CDR2 sequences are LGHNA and YNFKEQ. The V gene lost 0 bases and the J gene lost 4 bases, with 18 bases spanning the gap. There are 17 residues in the CDR3. The CDR3: CASSQEQRGLEGETQYF. CDR3 nucleotides: TGTGCCAGCAGCCAAGAACAACGGGGCCTGGAGGGAGAGACCCAGTACTTC.

The V gene is TRBV30, the J gene TRBJ2-5; 7 bases map to TRBD1. CDR1 is GTSNPN, CDR2 SVGIG, per germline (reference sequence). The V and J ends lost 1 base and 5 bases, in that order; junction bases with no gene match: 7. The CDR3 loop spans 14 amino acids. DNA of the CDR3: TGTGCCTGGAGTGGAACAGGGGCCTCGGAGACCCAGTACTTC. This codes for CAWSGTGASETQYF.

There are a few counts of this clone. The chain links TRBV29-1 to TRBJ1-2; no clear D. CDR1 and CDR2 (germline): SQVTM, ANQGSEA. CDR3 length equals 11 residues. V was cut by 3 bases and J by 2 bases, with 4 bases left in between. CDR3 sequence: CSVDRNYGYTF. The CDR3 DNA is TGCAGCGTTGACAGAAACTATGGCTACACCTTC.

The chain couples TRBV30 to TRBJ1-5; no clear D. This CDR3 is 14 amino acids long. Germline V gives CDR1 GTSNPN, CDR2 SVGIG (reference sequence). With 2 bases removed from V and 0 bases from J, the gap between germline ends came to 8 bases. The CDR3 protein is CAWSSELSNQPQHF. The CDR3 DNA reads as TGTGCCTGGAGTTCTGAACTTAGCAATCAGCCCCAGCATTTT.

The chain recombines TRBV11-3 with TRBJ2-7; D is possibly TRBD1 (6 bases). V was pared by 1 base and J by 1 base, with 11 bases between. In germline, CDR1 is SGHNT, CDR2 YENEEA. The CDR3 is 15 amino acids. Written as DNA, the CDR3 is TGTGCCAGCAGCTTAGGAGGGACAAGTTCCTACGAGCAGTACTTC. Its translation is CASSLGGTSSYEQYF.

The V gene is TRBV7-9, the J gene TRBJ1-2; a possible D gene is TRBD1 (6 bases). V was shortened by 5 bases and J by 6 bases, with 13 bases between the two germline ends. Germline V lookup: CDR1 SEHNR, CDR2 FQNEAQ (reference sequence). The CDR3 extends over 13 amino acids. The CDR3 DNA is TGTGCCAGCAGCCGTCAGGGGAAGGATGGCTACACCTTC. Its protein product is CASSRQGKDGYTF.

V usage is TRBV5-4 and J usage is TRBJ2-1; TRBD1 matches at 8 bases. This CDR3 region has 13 residues. J was trimmed by 5 bases and V by 5 bases; bases with no gene match: 3. Germline values: CDR1 SGHNT, CDR2 YYREEE (reference sequence). The CDR3 protein is CASRQQGDNEQFF. DNA of the CDR3: TGTGCCAGCAGGCAACAGGGGGACAATGAGCAGTTCTTC.

This clone was counted a single time. V gene TRBV4-3 combines with J gene TRBJ2-2; possible D gene TRBD1, 6 bases. Germline lookup yields CDR1 LGHNA and CDR2 YSLEER. Trimming stripped 6 bases from V and 4 bases from J, with 18 bases between. The CDR3 sequence is 16 residues long. CDR3 residues: CASSHYRATVTGELFF. The CDR3 bases are TGCGCCAGCAGTCATTACAGGGCTACGGTCACCGGGGAGCTGTTTTTT.

The rearrangement uses TRBV19 and TRBJ1-5, with D possibly TRBD1 on 5 matching bases. Germline CDR1 LNHDA, CDR2 SQIVND (reference sequence). The CDR3 is made up of 15 amino acids. V was shortened by 2 bases and J by 2 bases, with 10 bases between the two germline ends. The CDR3 bases are TGTGCCAGTAGTATACGCGGCAGGGGCAATCAGCCCCAGCATTTT. Protein product: CASSIRGRGNQPQHF.

The chain is built from TRBV9 and TRBJ2-1; 8 positions match TRBD2. The CDR3 covers 15 residues. Per the germline V gene, CDR1 is SGDLS and CDR2 is YYNGEE. Trimming removed 3 bases from V and 6 bases from J; junction bases left unmatched: 8. The CDR3 protein is CASSAGAGGGNEQFF. DNA of the CDR3: TGTGCCAGCAGCGCCGGGGCGGGGGGAGGCAATGAGCAGTTCTTC. Full variable domain (rest looked up from reference TRBV9 and TRBJ2-1): DSGVTQTPKHLITATGQRVTLRCSPRSGDLSVYWYQQSLDQGLQFLIQYYNGEERAKGNILERFSAQQFPDLHSELNLSSLELGDSALYFCASSAGAGGGNEQFFGPGTRLTVL.